These 17 T cell receptor beta chains were sequenced from one sample in a study of blood T cell repertoires in COVID-19. Profiling relied on immunoSEQ multiplex PCR, and the TCRdb table lists in-frame clones only, not all of them. The sample carries 490,000 or so clones, 88% recorded once. The sequenced sample was PBMCs or T cells enriched from blood (not recorded which). Receptors originate from a woman aged 55-70 years who had recovered from COVID-19.

This clone was counted only a few times. The genes are TRBV18 and TRBJ1-1; a weak D match, TRBD1 (5 bases). The germline CDR1 and CDR2 sequences are KGHSH and LQKENI. CDR3 length: 14 residues. V was cut by 2 bases and J by 1 base, with 8 bases left in between. CDR3 sequence: CASSPGQGNTEAFF. The CDR3 DNA sequence: TGTGCCAGCTCACCAGGGCAGGGGAACACTGAAGCTTTCTTT.

A single count supports this clone. The chain links TRBV11-2 to TRBJ2-6; D uncertain. Germline values: CDR1 SGHAT, CDR2 FQNNGV. The CDR3 covers 17 residues. V was clipped by 1 base and J by 0 bases, with 10 bases between them. The CDR3 region is CASSLAYWSSGANVLTF. In DNA form, the CDR3 reads TGTGCCAGCAGCTTAGCCTATTGGAGCTCTGGGGCCAACGTCCTGACTTTC.

This chain joins TRBV30 and TRBJ1-3; D not certain. Germline CDR1 GTSNPN, CDR2 SVGIG (reference sequence). The length of the CDR3 is 14 residues. V lost 5 bases and J lost 0, with 11 bases in between. DNA of the CDR3: TGTGCCTGGGCCCTCGGGATCTCTGGAAACACCATATATTTT. This encodes CAWALGISGNTIYF.

The rearrangement uses TRBV5-6 and TRBJ2-5, with D perhaps matching TRBD1 (5 bases). V gave up 0 bases and J gave up 5 bases, with 14 bases separating them. The CDR3 length is 15 residues. Germline loops: CDR1 SGHDT, CDR2 YYEEEE. CDR3 loop: CASSLAYRPGETQYF. As DNA, the CDR3 is TGTGCCAGCAGCTTGGCATACAGGCCTGGGGAGACCCAGTACTTC.

The rearrangement uses TRBV30 and TRBJ1-4, with 7 bases matching TRBD1. This CDR3 is 14 amino acids long. Looked up from germline, CDR1 is GTSNPN and CDR2 is SVGIG (reference sequence). V lost 0 bases, J lost 8 bases, and 6 bases stayed unmatched. As DNA, the CDR3 is TGTGCCTGGAGTGTACGACAGGGAAGGGAAAAACTGTTTTTT. Residues: CAWSVRQGREKLFF.

The V gene is TRBV7-9, the J gene TRBJ2-2; D unclear. The CDR3 has 16 residues. Trimming cost V 1 base and J 2 bases, with 11 bases left between them. Germline V gives CDR1 SEHNR, CDR2 FQNEAQ (reference sequence). CDR3 nucleotide sequence: TGTGCCAGCAGCTTAGACAGACCGATCAACACCGGGGAGCTGTTTTTT. Translating it yields CASSLDRPINTGELFF. Filled out from reference TRBV7-9 and TRBJ2-2, the complete variable domain reads DTGVSQNPRHKITKRGQNVTFRCDPISEHNRLYWYRQTLGQGPEFLTYFQNEAQLEKSRLLSDRFSAERPKGSFSTLEIQRTEQGDSAMYLCASSLDRPINTGELFFGEGSRLTVL.

This clone was detected only once. This chain joins TRBV29-1 and TRBJ2-1, with D possibly TRBD1 on 6 matching bases. Trimming pared 3 bases from V and 5 bases from J, leaving 8 bases between. CDR1 is SQVTM, CDR2 ANQGSEA, per germline. The CDR3 spans 12 residues. The CDR3 region has the DNA TGCAGCGTTGAGGACAGCAACAATGAGCAGTTCTTC. As protein: CSVEDSNNEQFF.

The chain recombines TRBV19 with TRBJ1-1, with 7 bases identical to TRBD1. Per germline, CDR1 LNHDA and CDR2 SQIVND (reference sequence). This CDR3 is built from 17 residues. J lost 5 bases, V lost 6 bases, and 18 bases had no gene match. The CDR3 protein is CASRPLPAAGDRTEAFF. DNA of the CDR3: TGTGCCAGTAGACCTCTCCCCGCCGCAGGGGACAGAACTGAAGCTTTCTTT.

J is TRBJ1-2 and V is TRBV4-1; tentative D call: TRBD1 (5 bases). The CDR3 spans 14 residues. Germline V CDR1 and CDR2: MGHRA, YSYEKL. Trimming stripped 5 bases from V and 0 bases from J, with 10 bases between. The CDR3 DNA reads TGCGCCAGCAGCAGCGGGACGGCTAACTATGGCTACACCTTC. Amino acids: CASSSGTANYGYTF.

Only one count was recorded for this clone. The chain couples TRBV24-1 to TRBJ2-2; TRBD1 agrees at 10 bases. The CDR3 loop spans 15 amino acids. CDR1 is KGHDR and CDR2 is SFDVKD in the germline V gene. The V segment lost 9 bases and the J segment 3 bases; nucleotides outside the gene matches: 6. The CDR3 nucleotides are TGTGCCACCGGACCCGGGACAGGGGACACCGGGGAGCTGTTTTTT. This translates into CATGPGTGDTGELFF.

The V gene is TRBV30, the J gene TRBJ2-7; tentatively, D is TRBD2 (6 bases). V gave up 3 bases and J gave up 2 bases, with 14 bases separating them. CDR3 length: 14 amino acids. Germline lookup yields CDR1 GTSNPN and CDR2 SVGIG (reference sequence). The CDR3: CAWRPTTGAYEQYF. The CDR3 DNA is TGTGCCTGGAGACCCACAACGGGGGCCTACGAGCAGTACTTC.

The chain employs TRBV13 and TRBJ1-2; D call uncertain. Looked up from germline, CDR1 is PRHDT and CDR2 is FYEKMQ (reference sequence). Trimming pared 1 base from V and 2 bases from J, leaving 11 bases between. The CDR3 is 15 residues long. The CDR3 DNA is TGTGCCAGCAGCTTAGTTGAGGCCAGAAACTATGGCTACACCTTC. Its translation: CASSLVEARNYGYTF.

This clone was counted a few times. V usage is TRBV5-1 and J usage is TRBJ2-1; 13 nucleotides line up with TRBD2. This CDR3 has 16 residues. Trimming cost V 3 bases and J 8 bases; bases outside gene matches: 8. Germline V gene lookup returns CDR1 SGHRS and CDR2 YFSETQ. The DNA for the CDR3 is TGCGCCAGCAGCTCTGAACTAGCGGGGGGGCCTTATGAGCAGTTCTTC. Its protein is CASSSELAGGPYEQFF.

The genes are TRBV6-5 and TRBJ1-2; 11 bases align to TRBD1. Trimming took 7 bases from V and 4 from J; bases not matched to a gene: 5. Germline V gives CDR1 MNHEY, CDR2 SVGAGI. The CDR3 has 14 residues. The CDR3 region has the DNA TGTGCCAGCACTCTAGGACAGGGGGCCTATGGCTACACCTTC. Translation: CASTLGQGAYGYTF.

J is TRBJ1-3 and V is TRBV7-9, with D uncertain. CDR1 and CDR2 (germline): SEHNR, FQNEAQ (reference sequence). With 5 bases removed from V and 0 bases from J, the gap between germline ends came to 11 bases. This CDR3 spans 15 amino acids. The CDR3 coding sequence is TGTGCCAGCAGCCGGCAGGCTCCCTCTGGAAACACCATATATTTT. Translated, it gives CASSRQAPSGNTIYF.

V and J are TRBV5-1 and TRBJ2-2; maybe TRBD1 (6 bases). CDR3 size: 15 residues. Germline CDR1 SGHRS, CDR2 YFSETQ. Trimming pared 3 bases from V and 7 bases from J, leaving 16 bases between. The CDR3 DNA reads TGCGCCAGCAGCTCCCTAGACAGGAGAGGCGGGGAGCTGTTTTTT. It encodes CASSSLDRRGGELFF.

This chain uses TRBV19 with TRBJ1-1, with TRBD1 identical over 8 bases. The J segment lost 0 bases and the V segment lost 7 bases, leaving 16 bases of the junction unmatched. The germline gives CDR1 LNHDA, CDR2 SQIVND (reference sequence). CDR3 length: 18 amino acids. This CDR3 reads CASTPPAGGAEMNTEAFF. The CDR3 DNA reads TGTGCCAGTACCCCCCCCGCAGGGGGCGCGGAGATGAACACTGAAGCTTTCTTT.